This T cell receptor (beta chain) was documented in a study of Graves' ophthalmopathy and Graves' hyperthyroidism. J was trimmed by 6 bases and V by 0 bases; bases with no gene match: 9. This CDR3 is built from 17 residues. The V gene's germline CDR1 is LNHNV and CDR2 YYDKDF (reference sequence). CDR3 regions of TCR beta were amplified from RNA transcripts. HTBI-primed first-round RT-PCR preceded second-round multiplex PCR. One entry per CDR3 protein results from TCRdb running MiXCR on the multiplex PCR reads. This sample has hundreds of thousands of distinct CDR3 sequences, with about 40% found just once. In its sample, this clonotype was seen a few times.

The sample taken for sequencing was peripheral blood. This clonotype was sampled from an adult man with Graves' ophthalmopathy. The chain employs TRBV15 and TRBJ1-5, with TRBD1 matching 9 bases. The CDR3 sequence: CATSREFGTGRGQPQHF. CDR3 sequence (DNA): TGTGCCACCAGCAGAGAATTCGGGACAGGGCGTGGTCAGCCCCAGCATTTT. Full variable domain (missing parts from reference TRBV15 and TRBJ1-5): DAMVIQNPRYQVTQFGKPVTLSCSQTLNHNVMYWYQQKSSQAPKLLFHYYDKDFNNEADTPDNFQSRRPNTSFCFLDIRSPGLGDTAMYLCATSREFGTGRGQPQHFGDGTRLSIL.